Ten or more counts support the clone carrying this TCR beta chain. The source of the sample is a study of T cells after yellow fever vaccination. TCRdb reprocessed the 5' RACE reads with MiXCR, giving one entry per CDR3 protein. The sample lists under 150,000 distinct CDR3 sequences, 7.7% seen once, with less than 0.95% in the top ten. Germline V gene lookup returns CDR1 MNHEY and CDR2 SVGEGT. The CDR3 has 11 amino acids. Deletions cut 4 bases from V and 5 bases from J, with 5 bases between. This chain links TRBV6-2 or TRBV6-3 with TRBJ2-5; D is unresolved. The sequence derives from a man aged 25-45 years who received the YFV17D yellow fever vaccine. The material sequenced was CD4+ T cells sorted from PBMCs, taken 5 days after the yellow fever booster vaccination. The CDR3 region has the DNA TGTGCCAGCAGTTCCTTCGAGACCCAGTACTTC. It is translated as CASSSFETQYF.